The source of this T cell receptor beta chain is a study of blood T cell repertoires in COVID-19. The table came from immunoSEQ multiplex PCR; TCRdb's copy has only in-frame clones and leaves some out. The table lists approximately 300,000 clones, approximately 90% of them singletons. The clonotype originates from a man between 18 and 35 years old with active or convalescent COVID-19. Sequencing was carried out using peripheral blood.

The CDR3 loop reads CASSSDRGYTGELFF. The DNA for the CDR3 is TGTGCCAGCAGTTCAGACAGGGGGTACACCGGGGAGCTGTTTTTT. The J gene is TRBJ2-2, the V gene TRBV6-5; 9 nucleotides agree with TRBD1. The J segment lost 3 bases and the V segment lost 4 bases, leaving 3 bases of the junction unmatched. CDR3 length: 15 amino acids. Germline assignment: CDR1 MNHEY and CDR2 SVGAGI.